The present T cell receptor beta chain was sequenced within a study of T-cell reconstitution after alpha-beta-depleted transplantation in children. Researchers prepared the TCRbeta library using unique molecular identifiers, the study reports. TCRdb re-derived calls from the PCR reads in MiXCR, one entry per CDR3 protein. The table lists about 980,000 distinct CDR3 sequences, about 31% of them singletons. The sequence was collected from a boy in the first two years of life who had a stem cell transplant for SCID, so the T cells may come from the graft donor. This specimen consisted of PBMCs, mostly from graft donor cells, obtained 360 days after TCRalphabeta/CD19-depleted stem cell transplant.

Here the CDR3 DNA reads TGCAGTGCTAGGGGGCAACCCACCGGGGAGCTGTTTTTT. It specifies CSARGQPTGELFF. The chain combines TRBV20-1 with TRBJ2-2; tentative D call: TRBD1 (5 bases). CDR3 length: 13 residues. CDR1 and CDR2 (germline): DFQATT, SNEGSKA (reference sequence). V was clipped by 3 bases and J by 4 bases, with 9 bases between them.